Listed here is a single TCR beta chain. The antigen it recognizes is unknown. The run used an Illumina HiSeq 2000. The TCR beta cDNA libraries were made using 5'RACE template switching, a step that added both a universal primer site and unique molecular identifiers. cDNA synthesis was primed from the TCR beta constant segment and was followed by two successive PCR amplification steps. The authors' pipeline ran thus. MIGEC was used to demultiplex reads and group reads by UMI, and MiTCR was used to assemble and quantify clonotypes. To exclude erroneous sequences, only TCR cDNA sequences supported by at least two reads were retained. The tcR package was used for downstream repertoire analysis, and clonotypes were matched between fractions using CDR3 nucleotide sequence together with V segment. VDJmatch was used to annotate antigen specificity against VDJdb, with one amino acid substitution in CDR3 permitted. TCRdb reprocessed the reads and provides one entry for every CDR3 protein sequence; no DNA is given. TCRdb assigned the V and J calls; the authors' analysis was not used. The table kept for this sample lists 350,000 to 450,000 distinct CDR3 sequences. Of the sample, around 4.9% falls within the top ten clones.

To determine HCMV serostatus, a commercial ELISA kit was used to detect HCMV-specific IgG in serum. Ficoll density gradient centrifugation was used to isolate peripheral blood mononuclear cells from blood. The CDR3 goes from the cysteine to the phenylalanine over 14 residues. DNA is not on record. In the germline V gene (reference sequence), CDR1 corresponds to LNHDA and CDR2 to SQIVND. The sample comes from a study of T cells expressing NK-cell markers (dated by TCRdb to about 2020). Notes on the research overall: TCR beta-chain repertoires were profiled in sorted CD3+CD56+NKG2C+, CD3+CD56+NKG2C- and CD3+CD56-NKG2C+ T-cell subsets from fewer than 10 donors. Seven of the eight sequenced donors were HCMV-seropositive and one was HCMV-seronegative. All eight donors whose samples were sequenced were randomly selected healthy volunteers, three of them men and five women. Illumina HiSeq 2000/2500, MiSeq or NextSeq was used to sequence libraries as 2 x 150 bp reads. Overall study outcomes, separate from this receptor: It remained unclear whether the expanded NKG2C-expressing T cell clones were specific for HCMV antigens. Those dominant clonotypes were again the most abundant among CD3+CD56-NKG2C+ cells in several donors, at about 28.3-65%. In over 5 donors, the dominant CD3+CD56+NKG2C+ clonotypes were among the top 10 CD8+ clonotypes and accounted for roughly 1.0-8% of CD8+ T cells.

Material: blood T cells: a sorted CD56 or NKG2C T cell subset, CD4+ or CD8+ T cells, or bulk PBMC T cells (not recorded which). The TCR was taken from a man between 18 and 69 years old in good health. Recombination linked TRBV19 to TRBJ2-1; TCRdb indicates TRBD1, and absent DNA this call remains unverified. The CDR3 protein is CASSLDRGFNEQFF.